A selection of T cell receptor beta chains follows, all from one sample in a study of T cells in Graves' hyperthyroidism and ophthalmopathy. TCRdb fed the multiplex PCR reads into MiXCR, producing one record per CDR3 protein. Of hundreds of thousands of distinct CDR3 sequences listed, 15% to 20% are singletons. The sequencing sample was made of blood. All receptors come from a woman in her 30s with Graves' hyperthyroidism. CDR3s leave out the opening cysteine and the closing phenylalanine or tryptophan. Fields, in order: J gene, V gene, CDR3 protein.

TRBJ1-1,TRBV20-1,SARNPDRSNTEAF
TRBJ2-7,TRBV20-1,SARDAGTSGRLYEQY
TRBJ2-3,TRBV29-1,SVVLVRGQREGTDTQY
TRBJ2-3,TRBV2,ASNVLKSTDTQY
TRBJ2-3,TRBV24-1,ATSEPGFKRDTQY
TRBJ1-5,TRBV30,AWSDPYQPQH
TRBJ1-2,TRBV11-2,ASSSDNGYT
TRBJ1-3,TRBV20-1,SAKGQAGNTIY
TRBJ2-7,TRBV20-1,SASPRSLAGVFYEQY
TRBJ1-1,TRBV5-1,ASGGNTEAF
TRBJ2-2,TRBV20-1,SARRVRGRLTSGELF
TRBJ1-5,TRBV28,ASSLWRQPQH
TRBJ2-1,TRBV7-8,ASSLSASYNEQF
TRBJ2-7,TRBV29-1,SARQGAVEQY
TRBJ2-1,TRBV7-7,ASSGGLAGYNEQS
TRBJ1-1,TRBV27,ASRLTGEEAF
TRBJ2-1,TRBV2,ASSWRGSSGDNEQF
TRBJ2-3,TRBV20-1,SARETGLAGGATDTQY
TRBJ2-7,TRBV27,ASSLLYGAAGTYEQY
TRBJ2-3,TRBV7-3,ASSLTGGGRTDTQY
TRBJ1-6,TRBV20-1,SARDHRVSWDNSPLH
TRBJ2-5,TRBV11-2,ASSFGQGTQETQY
TRBJ2-1,TRBV3-1,ASSDPLGTGEGGEQF
TRBJ1-6,TRBV20-1,SARDLSGTNYNSPLH
TRBJ1-2,TRBV28,ASSLYAGTYGYT
TRBJ2-1,TRBV7-9,ASSLSGGSFYNEQF
TRBJ2-6,TRBV9,ASSAGRLSANVLT
TRBJ1-5,TRBV3-1,ASSQRDRPNQPQH
TRBJ2-2,TRBV29-1,SAHAWGANTGELF
TRBJ2-1,TRBV30,ACRTFSYNEQF
TRBJ2-7,TRBV3-1,ASSRTLSPYEQY
TRBJ2-4,TRBV7-2,ASSSRDRADIQY